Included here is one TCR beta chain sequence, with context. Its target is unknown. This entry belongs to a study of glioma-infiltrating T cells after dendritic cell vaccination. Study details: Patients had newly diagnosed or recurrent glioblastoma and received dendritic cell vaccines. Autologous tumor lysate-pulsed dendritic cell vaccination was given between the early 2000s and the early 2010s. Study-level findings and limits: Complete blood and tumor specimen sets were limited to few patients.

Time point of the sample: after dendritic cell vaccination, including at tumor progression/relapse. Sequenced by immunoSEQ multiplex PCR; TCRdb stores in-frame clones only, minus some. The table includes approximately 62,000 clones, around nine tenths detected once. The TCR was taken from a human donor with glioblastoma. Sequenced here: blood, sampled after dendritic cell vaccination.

The DNA of the CDR3 is TGTGCCAGCAGCTTTCTTATACCGGGACTAGCGGGTTGGACCGGGGAGCTGTTTTTT. Translated, it gives CASSFLIPGLAGWTGELFF. The chain uses TRBV11-3 and TRBJ2-2; 12 bases align to TRBD2. The CDR3 length is 19 residues. V gave up 3 bases and J gave up 5 bases; unmatched junction bases: 13. CDR1 and CDR2 (germline): SGHNT, YENEEA.